This T cell receptor beta chain was documented in a study of cytomegalovirus exposure and HLA in healthy donors (dated by TCRdb to 2016 to 2017). About the full investigation: An earlier analysis of approximately 590 of the donors reported approximately 290 Gb of sequence data and approximately 110 million unique TCR beta sequences from 190 million or so T cells. An early release covering roughly 640 HLA-typed donors comprised about 300 gigabases of sequencing data and about 90 million unique TCR sequences. Among the roughly 370 genotyped donors, under 90% belonged to the genetic ancestry cluster associated with self-reported Caucasian donors. The study aimed to test whether cataloging public T cell receptors could reveal signatures of past pathogen exposure. The study profiled the T cell repertoires of approximately 700 subjects by immunosequencing and related them to cytomegalovirus serostatus. Besides the first cohort of roughly 660 subjects, a separate validation cohort made up of roughly 120 different subjects was used. To predict cytomegalovirus infection status, the study brought together high-throughput TCR immunosequencing, statistical association of individual TCRs with disease status, and machine learning. In a later analysis, previously published TCR beta repertoires from more than 500 donors were re-analyzed and high-resolution HLA genotyping was added so that TCR occurrence patterns could be studied. In the later analysis, no new phenotypic data were used to find candidate immune exposures; instead, reliance was placed on TCR beta sequences and their occurrence across donors. To decide whether each TCR beta V gene segment behaved as functional or pseudogenic, an earlier analysis of approximately 590 of the donors relied on high-throughput TCR beta sequencing. Donor age, sex, ethnicity and CMV serostatus were compiled together with the repertoire data. A later genetic analysis used genome-wide SNP genotypes for about three fifths of the 666 donors, treating that subset as a discovery cohort. All discovery cohort repertoires had been generated using a single sequencing platform. HLA typing covered class I and class II loci at four-digit resolution. Typing coverage differed by locus: A, B, C, DRB1 and DQB1 were typed in about 620-630 donors, DQA1 in around 500, DPA1 in around 580, and DPB1 in 472. Four to six DR-DQ haplotypes were handled as single units for association and clustering, since linkage in the cohort was strong. Among 300 to 500 genotyped donors of the cohort, an average of about 240,000 unique TCR beta nucleotide sequences was sequenced per donor, of which about 19% were non-productive.

General conclusions and limits of the study: The 87-base-pair reads could not distinguish some IMGT-functional V segments, including TRBV6-2 and TRBV6-3, so those segments were excluded. Because counts were too low, roughly 18 rarely observed V segments, including chromosome 9 orphons, were left out of the earlier analysis of approximately 580 of the donors. When HLA alleles, especially DR and DQ, strongly co-occurred, attributing TCR associations to individual alleles was difficult. Broadly in line with IMGT annotations, most TCR beta V segments showed up in productive rearrangements about 87% or about 30% of the time in an earlier analysis of a few hundred of the donors. Presence/absence analyses assumed roughly uniform sequencing depth across donors, an assumption that may not hold. A total of fewer than 200 TCR beta chains were listed by the study as associated with cytomegalovirus. A later analysis reported that several top co-occurrence clusters appeared linked to parvovirus B19, influenza, CMV and Epstein-Barr virus. Most CMV-associated TCR beta chains appeared to be HLA-restricted in a later analysis, and the HLA associations seemed to be driven largely by CMV exposure. Specific HLA alleles were associated with roughly 17,000 TCR beta sequences at a false discovery rate of 0.05 in a later analysis. The classifier was reported to diagnose cytomegalovirus status with high specificity and sensitivity in both the original and validation cohorts. Correlated functional status among segregating V segments might reflect linkage disequilibrium, but an unknown experimental factor could not be ruled out. An association between a missense DCLRE1C variant and V-gene and J-gene trimming of TCR beta chains was found in a later genetic analysis and replicated in an independent cohort. CMV serostatus was the only immune exposure information available for the cohort. Compared with the approximately 600-donor mean, donors in an Asian-associated ancestry cluster had fewer N-insertions in productive TCRs, according to a later genetic analysis. A further reported finding was that TCR beta sequences accurately predicted the HLA-A and HLA-B alleles for most subjects in the first cohort. The sequencing pipeline was judged likely to have produced a cluster of highly shared sequence variants as a technical artifact. According to the authors, the approach could potentially be generalized to other disease states and immunological phenotypes. In vitro tests confirmed that a few of the cytomegalovirus-associated TCR beta chains recognize cytomegalovirus antigens. In a later analysis, TCR association rates were found to vary across HLA loci, with the most associated TCRs seen for DRB1 alleles and the fewest for HLA-C alleles. The cohort was sequenced for TCR beta chains only, and without alpha or paired-chain data the features that could be detected were limited. In a later analysis, HLA-associated TCR beta chains were found to be more clonally expanded and to have lower generation probabilities than equally common non-associated chains. Because HLA typing was missing for some donors at each locus, association tests included only the typed subset. Most TCR sequences were observed very rarely across donors, whereas some public TCRs were present in many individuals.

The CDR3 numbers 14 residues from cysteine through phenylalanine. CDR3 DNA only is kept here, 42 bases in frame from base 1. Trimming at the junction amounts to 2 bases on V and 6 bases on J, and the germline ends lie 11 bases apart. The germline V gene encodes CDR1 KGHSH and CDR2 LQKENI. Comments on this clone: No cognate antigen has been identified for it. No base quality information exists; no much larger clone differs at one position.

Library method: the immunoSEQ multiplex PCR assay. For the multiplex PCR, a mixture combining 60 forward primers for TCR Vbeta segments and 13 reverse primers for TCR Jbeta segments was used. Amplification of the CDR3 region of rearranged TCR beta genes was performed with a multiplex PCR assay on genomic DNA. The Illumina HiSeq System was used to sequence the amplified TCR beta libraries as 87-base-pair reads. Regarding the original processing steps: In a later analysis, 77 million or so unique TCR beta chains were counted across the roughly 670 repertoires, and around 10 million of these chains were shared by at least two donors. A nearest-neighbor algorithm error-corrected the raw reads and collapsed the reads into unique sequences, merging closely related sequences to remove PCR and sequencing errors. To assign V, D and J gene segments, CDR3 sequences were aligned to IMGT reference sequences. For a sequence to be retained, a match of at least six nucleotides to both a V gene segment and a J gene segment was required. A rearrangement was called productive if the CDR3 had no stop codons and remained in frame with V and J, and every other rearrangement was called non-productive. CDR3 was defined according to IMGT convention as the region running from the second conserved V-encoded cysteine to the conserved J-encoded phenylalanine. In an earlier analysis of roughly 580 of the donors, sequences lacking an unambiguous match to a single V gene segment were excluded. In an earlier analysis of approximately 610 of the donors, V segments were called functional above 56.7% productive rearrangements and were called segregating when the between-donor standard deviation exceeded 5%. A statistical classification framework was developed to diagnose cytomegalovirus status using the catalog of TCR beta chain sequences. A later analysis assigned V and J genes by comparing TCR nucleotide sequences with IMGT/GENE-DB human TR gene sequences. A later analysis assigned CDR3 sequences and most-parsimonious VDJ recombination scenarios with the TCRdist pipeline. In a later analysis, each TCR beta chain was defined by its CDR3 amino acid sequence together with its V-gene family, and reads lacking a unique V-gene family were excluded. In a later analysis, 550 to 650 highly shared, low-generation-probability nucleotide sequences were removed to address suspected cross-contamination and a sequencing artifact. For each public chain, a later analysis derived a clonal expansion index from normalized ranks of inferred template counts within each repertoire. A later analysis computed generation probabilities with a VDJ recombination model fitted to out-of-frame rearrangements, and checked the results against IGoR. A later analysis scored TCR-TCR, TCR-HLA and TCR-CMV co-occurrence with hypergeometric tests, applying a repertoire-size bias correction to TCR pairs. In a later analysis, false discovery rates were estimated by permuting HLA or CMV assignments 20 times. In a later analysis, co-occurring TCRs were grouped using DBSCAN, with TCRdist sequence similarity added in when clustering inside HLA-allele-positive subsets. For co-occurrence clustering, repertoires with fewer than 30,000 or more than 120,000 public chains were excluded, along with a handful of repertoires with anomalous nucleotide sharing. The table was pulled from immuneACCESS by TCRdb, which kept in-frame rearrangements only. Such tables lose some clones; where checked, under half of the loss comes from unresolved V genes, and the rest has no known cause. The D gene and trimming were derived from the DNA, and the V and J assignments and clone size from that table. The sample table holds some 110,000 clones, of which 75% were seen once. Jointly, the top ten make up approximately 2.8% of the sample.

The cohort consisted of 600 or so healthy bone marrow donors. All cohort members were sampled while nominally healthy, although unrecorded immune exposures were likely present. The donor was CMV seropositive and was included in the group of 270 or so seropositive cohort members. A peripheral blood sample was provided by each donor, and peripheral blood mononuclear cells were used for TCR beta sequencing. Genomic DNA extraction from the blood cell samples was performed with the Qiagen DNeasy Blood Extraction Kit. The clonotype was recovered from a male donor in good health and CMV-seropositive. Rearrangement joined TRBV18 to TRBJ1-5; a tentative D match to TRBD1 spans 6 bases. The sample taken for sequencing was PBMCs. Here the CDR3 is given as CASSPAGDGQPQHF. The DNA sequence follows: TGTGCCAGCTCACCAGCAGGGGATGGTCAGCCCCAGCATTTT. Where the CDR3 stops, the reference TRBV18 and TRBJ1-5 genes take over; the full variable domain is NAGVMQNPRHLVRRRGQEARLRCSPMKGHSHVYWYRQLPEEGLKFMVYLQKENIIDESGMPKERFSAEFPKEGPSILRIQQVVRGDSAAYFCASSPAGDGQPQHFGDGTRLSIL.